This T cell receptor beta chain is from a study of T cells in Graves' hyperthyroidism and ophthalmopathy (dated by TCRdb to about 2019). For the study in its entirety: Peripheral blood was collected at initial diagnosis, before any treatment. TCR Vbeta CDR3 sequencing of roughly 140 peripheral blood samples (fewer than 45 ophthalmopathy, about 75 hyperthyroidism and around 17 progressor patients) is reported in the paper. The study also compared thyroid tissue and blood T-cell repertoires from a handful of Graves' hyperthyroidism patients. An independent validation cohort of fewer than 20 hyperthyroidism patients and roughly 16 patients who later progressed to ophthalmopathy tested prospective prediction of ophthalmopathy. Following sampling, methimazole starting at 30 mg daily was given to hyperthyroidism patients, and high-dose intravenous methylprednisolone was given to ophthalmopathy patients. The approximately 100 discovery patients were randomly divided into training and test sets at a 7:3 ratio. TCR V-J signatures able to tell the groups apart were searched for in a discovery cohort of 90 to 100 patients, of whom fewer than 45 had Graves' ophthalmopathy and roughly 58 had stable Graves' hyperthyroidism. Overall results and qualifications from the work: A 13 V-J signature model separated ophthalmopathy from stable hyperthyroidism, with around 91% sensitivity and roughly 84% specificity in cross-validation and 80%/75% in testing. In validation, the model predicted progression to ophthalmopathy a median of about 5.9 months before onset, with roughly 68% sensitivity and roughly 72% specificity. Sample size was not statistically predetermined, and investigators were not blinded to group allocation. Most expanded thyroid clonotypes (frequency above 0.001) were also found in blood, which suggests that blood repertoires may mirror thyroid immune responses.

This clonotype was detected only a few times. It has no known antigen specificity. No base quality information exists; no much larger clone differs at one position. Moderately to severely active disease, a Clinical Activity Score of at least 3, a NOSPECS grade of at least 4, and a duration under 3 months were present in ophthalmopathy patients. Patients with uncontrolled infections, other autoimmune diseases, pregnancy or lactation were excluded. Diagnoses relied on clinical symptoms, serum thyroxine and TRAb, thyroid ultrasound and orbital computed tomography. Ficoll-Paque density gradient centrifugation was used to isolate PBMCs from approximately 11 ml of fresh peripheral blood. Trizol reagent was used to extract total RNA, and RNA quality was then checked on an Agilent 2100 Bioanalyzer. TCR beta CDR3 regions were amplified from RNA transcripts. A first-round RT-PCR of the TCR CDR3 used the HTBI primer set with the Qiagen OneStep RT-PCR kit. The libraries were constructed in a second round of multiplex PCR and then size-selected and purified. Libraries were sequenced paired-end with 100 bp reads on an Illumina HiSeq2000. Per the source publication's procedure: Raw data were processed with SOAPnuke, discarding reads with adapters, uncalled bases, mean Phred below 15, or no exact constant-primer or identifier match. COPE v1.2.5 was used to merge the high-quality paired reads, and each unique nucleotide sequence was defined as a clonotype. Clonotypes were aligned to IMGT TRBV, TRBD and TRBJ reference segments using MiTCR v1.1. Only V-J combinations with frequency above 0.0001, covering about 99% of repertoires, were analysed. A TCS score was defined as the ratio between F50 (clonal expansion) and ExV (chaos), using BLOSUM62-based TCRdist between CDR3 peptides within each V-J. Welch's t-statistics and random forest reduced 450 to 600 V-J features to 10 to 15, which were used in a naive Bayes classifier (R e1071). TCRdb took the public reads, trimmed them with fastp at Q25, ran MiXCR for clone calling and kept in-frame beta chains. Each CDR3 protein gets just one entry, which takes the most common genes and DNA from the rows behind it. TCRdb assigned the V and J calls; the authors' analysis was not used. The sample table contains hundreds of thousands of distinct CDR3 sequences; only one count was recorded for roughly 15% of them. The top ten clones comprise about 30% of the sample.

CDR1 MNHEY and CDR2 SVGAGI were looked up in the germline V gene. Its CDR3 holds 13 amino acids, cysteine through phenylalanine. The entry retains the CDR3 DNA only, 39 bases that are in frame from base 1. V is shortened by 5 bases, J by 1 base, and the region joining them spans 8 bases. This chain joins TRBV6-5 to TRBJ1-1; the D gene lacks a confident call. This TCR was recovered from a woman between 18 and 29 years old with Graves' ophthalmopathy. Sequencing was performed on blood. The DNA sequence reads TGTGCCAGCAGTACTCAGGCGAACACTGAAGCTTTCTTT. It specifies CASSTQANTEAFF.